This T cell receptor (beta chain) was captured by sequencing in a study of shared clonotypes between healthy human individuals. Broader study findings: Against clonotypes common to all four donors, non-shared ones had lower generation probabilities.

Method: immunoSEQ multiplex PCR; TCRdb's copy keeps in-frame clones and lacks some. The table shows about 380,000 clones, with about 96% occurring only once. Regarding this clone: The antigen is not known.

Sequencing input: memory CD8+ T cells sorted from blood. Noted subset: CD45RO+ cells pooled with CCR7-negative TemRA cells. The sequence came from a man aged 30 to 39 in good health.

As DNA, the CDR3 is TGTGCCAGCAGTTTTTCCCGGGTCGGCAATCAGCCCCAGCATTTT. Translating it yields CASSFSRVGNQPQHF. The rearrangement joins TRBV27 to TRBJ1-5; D uncertain. Germline CDR1 is MNHEY and CDR2 is SMNVEV (reference sequence). The CDR3 contains 15 residues. V was trimmed by 3 bases and J by 2 bases, leaving 11 bases between them.